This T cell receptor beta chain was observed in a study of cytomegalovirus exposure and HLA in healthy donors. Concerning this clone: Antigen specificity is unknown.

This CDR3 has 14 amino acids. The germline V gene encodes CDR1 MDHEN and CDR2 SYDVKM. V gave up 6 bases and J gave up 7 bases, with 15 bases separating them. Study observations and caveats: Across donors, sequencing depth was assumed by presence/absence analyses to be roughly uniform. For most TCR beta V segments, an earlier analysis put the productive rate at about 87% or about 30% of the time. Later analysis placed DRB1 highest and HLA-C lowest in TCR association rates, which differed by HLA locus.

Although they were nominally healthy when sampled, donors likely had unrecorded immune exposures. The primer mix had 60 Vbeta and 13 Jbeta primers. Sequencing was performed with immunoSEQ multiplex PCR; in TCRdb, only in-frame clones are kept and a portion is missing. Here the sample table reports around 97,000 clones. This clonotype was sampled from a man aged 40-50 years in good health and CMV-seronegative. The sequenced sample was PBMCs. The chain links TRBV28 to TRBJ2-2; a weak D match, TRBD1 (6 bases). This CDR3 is CASRTQGYSGELFF. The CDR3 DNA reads TGTGCCAGCAGGACACAGGGATATAGCGGGGAGCTGTTTTTT.